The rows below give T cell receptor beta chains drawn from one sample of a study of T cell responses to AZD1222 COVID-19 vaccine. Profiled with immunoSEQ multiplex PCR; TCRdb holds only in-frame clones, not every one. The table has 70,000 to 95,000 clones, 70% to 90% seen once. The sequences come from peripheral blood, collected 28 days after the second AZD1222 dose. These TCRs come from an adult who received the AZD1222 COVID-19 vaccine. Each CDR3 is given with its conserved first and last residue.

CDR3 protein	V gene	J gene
CASTPWGGTGELFF	TRBV19	TRBJ2-2
CASSDQGGNQPQHF	TRBV19	TRBJ1-5
CASSPQGNQPQHF	TRBV12-3/TRBV12-4	TRBJ1-5
CASSYSGQGPEKLFF	TRBV6-5	TRBJ1-4
CASRYIGQPQHF	TRBV12-3/TRBV12-4	TRBJ1-5
CASSLDLATNEKLFF	TRBV11-2	TRBJ1-4
CASSLAGTPNQPQHF	TRBV5-1	TRBJ1-5
CASSFGTGAVEQYF	TRBV5-4	TRBJ2-7
CASRIQPSGANVLTF	TRBV5-1	TRBJ2-6
CASSLSPGYGYTF	TRBV12-3/TRBV12-4	TRBJ1-2
CASSQVAGGPRDTQYF	TRBV3-1/TRBV3-2	TRBJ2-3
CASGGRGADTQYF	TRBV9	TRBJ2-3
CAISEGTSGGGEQFF	TRBV10-3	TRBJ2-1
CASSLTRDSPLHF	TRBV7-2	TRBJ1-6
CASSGLRTGVYGYTF	TRBV2	TRBJ1-2
CASSYGDRMNTEAFF	TRBV6-5	TRBJ1-1
CASSLVRGVNSPLHF	TRBV5-8	TRBJ1-6
CASSVAPAGRQETQYF	TRBV9	TRBJ2-5
CASSPGTEETQYF	TRBV7-6	TRBJ2-5
CASSLIGQGGNGYTF	TRBV5-1	TRBJ1-2
CASRDSGRVNTEAFF	TRBV5-1	TRBJ1-1
CAISRGTDSNQPQHF	TRBV10-3	TRBJ1-5
CASSPEGGPGNEQFF	TRBV2	TRBJ2-1
CASSFQGTGGAGTEAFF	TRBV5-1	TRBJ1-1
CASSLQGAGYEQYF	TRBV5-1	TRBJ2-7
CASSPTTVNTGELFF	TRBV7-3	TRBJ2-2
CASSKGSPGELFF	TRBV4-1	TRBJ2-2
CASSYSNRGNEKLFF	TRBV6-5	TRBJ1-4
CASSQGPGRTGELFF	TRBV4-1	TRBJ2-2